The 21 T cell receptor beta chains below were found in one sample sequenced in a study of Ad26.COV2.S vaccination and SARS-CoV-2 variants. Stated treatment: around 19 received Ad26.COV2.S at low or high dose, single or two shots; 5 received placebo; per-sample allocation not given. The samples were gathered on day 63 after the first injection of vaccine or placebo. The assay was immunoSEQ multiplex PCR, and TCRdb's table has in-frame clones only and misses some. The table has roughly 460,000 clones, 70% to 90% seen once. Source: peripheral blood, taken in a trial of Ad26.COV2.S vaccine versus placebo. The receptors stem from a person between 18 and 60 years old who received the Ad26.COV2.S COVID-19 vaccine or a placebo.

The genes are TRBV19 and TRBJ1-6, with D perhaps matching TRBD1 (5 bases). Germline CDR1 and CDR2: LNHDA and SQIVND (reference sequence). The CDR3 runs to 13 residues. The V end was cut by 5 bases, the J end by 9 bases, with 11 bases between. Here the CDR3 reads CASSQTVVSPLHF. In nucleotides, the CDR3 is TGTGCCAGTAGTCAGACAGTAGTTTCACCCCTCCACTTT.

The chain recombines TRBV30 with TRBJ2-7; 12 bases match TRBD1. The junction had 7 bases not matched to a gene; V was cut back by 3 bases and J by 4 bases. Per germline, CDR1 GTSNPN and CDR2 SVGIG (reference sequence). The CDR3 has 15 amino acids. The CDR3 coding sequence is TGTGCCTGGAGCTACGGGACAGGGGGCCGATACGAGCAGTACTTC. Protein: CAWSYGTGGRYEQYF.

This chain joins TRBV6-5 and TRBJ1-1; perhaps TRBD1 as D (5 bases). The CDR3 is made up of 15 amino acids. The germline CDR1 and CDR2 sequences are MNHEY and SVGAGI. V lost 6 bases and J lost 0, with 14 bases in between. The CDR3 DNA follows: TGTGCCAGCAGACTCAGGGCAGAGATGAACACTGAAGCTTTCTTT. Translated: CASRLRAEMNTEAFF.

The chain links TRBV7-3 to TRBJ2-7; 7 bases fit TRBD2. The CDR3 covers 15 residues. Looked up from germline, CDR1 is SGHTA and CDR2 is FQGTGA. V lost 1 base to trimming and J lost 0 bases; unmatched junction nucleotides: 3. Here the CDR3 reads CASSLMGGSSYEQYF. The CDR3 DNA sequence: TGTGCCAGCAGCTTAATGGGCGGGAGCTCCTACGAGCAGTACTTC.

This chain joins TRBV27 and TRBJ2-5; the D call may be TRBD1 or TRBD2 (5 bases each). The CDR3 is 18 amino acids. V gave up 6 bases and J gave up 2 bases, with 25 bases separating them. Germline V gene data show CDR1 as MNHEY and CDR2 as SMNVEV (reference sequence). CDR3 sequence (DNA): TGTGCCAGCAGCCGATATGAGGGGAAACCCCGGTGGCAAGAGACCCAGTACTTC. This gives the protein CASSRYEGKPRWQETQYF.

The sample holds a few counts of this clone. V usage is TRBV7-9 and J usage is TRBJ2-5, with 12 bases matching TRBD2. With V trimmed by 5 bases and J by 5 bases, 3 bases remained unmatched. Germline CDR1 SEHNR, CDR2 FQNEAQ (reference sequence). The CDR3 contains 14 residues. The CDR3 sequence: CASSAGTSGETQYF. In DNA, the CDR3 is TGTGCCAGCAGCGCCGGGACTAGCGGGGAGACCCAGTACTTC.

CDR3 in amino acids: CSVEKDNYGYTF. Here the CDR3 DNA reads TGCAGCGTTGAAAAGGATAACTATGGCTACACCTTC. This chain uses TRBV29-1 with TRBJ1-2; D not resolved. Trimming removed 2 bases at V and 1 base at J, with 5 bases between. Germline loops: CDR1 SQVTM, CDR2 ANQGSEA. The CDR3 loop spans 12 amino acids.

V is TRBV19 and J is TRBJ2-7; 8 nucleotides line up with TRBD1. The germline gives CDR1 LNHDA, CDR2 SQIVND (reference sequence). V shed 3 bases, J shed 7 bases, and the junction held 11 bases outside the gene matches. This CDR3 spans 15 amino acids. The CDR3 is CASSIVGQGAREQYF. Written as DNA, the CDR3 is TGTGCCAGTAGTATTGTTGGGCAGGGGGCGCGGGAGCAGTACTTC.

This clone has only one observation. The rearrangement joins TRBV30 to TRBJ2-1; the match to TRBD2 covers 8 bases. Germline CDR1 reads GTSNPN; CDR2 reads SVGIG (reference sequence). The CDR3 consists of 14 residues. V was pared by 1 base and J by 6 bases, with 5 bases of the junction left unmatched. As DNA, the CDR3 is TGTGCCTGGAGTGCGGTTAGCGGGGTCAATGAGCAGTTCTTC. Amino acids: CAWSAVSGVNEQFF.

This CDR3 is CASSVRGGGNEQFF. The CDR3 nucleotides are TGTGCCAGCAGCGTAAGAGGGGGAGGCAATGAGCAGTTCTTC. The chain carries TRBV9 and TRBJ2-1; the D gene could be TRBD1 or TRBD2 (6 bases each). V was pared by 1 base and J by 6 bases, with 11 bases between. The CDR3 has 14 amino acids. Germline CDR1 is SGDLS and CDR2 is YYNGEE.

The chain joins TRBV2 to TRBJ1-2, with D unresolved. Trimming took off 4 bases at V and 0 bases at J, with 12 bases between the two ends. Germline CDR1 SNHLY, CDR2 FYNNEI. The CDR3 contains 15 residues. Here the CDR3 reads CASSALRSANYGYTF. As DNA, the CDR3 is TGTGCCAGCAGTGCTCTTAGGAGCGCTAACTATGGCTACACCTTC.

The chain uses TRBV3-1 (or the pseudogene TRBV3-2) and TRBJ2-7, with 9 bases lining up with TRBD2. The germline gives CDR1 LGHDT, CDR2 YNNKEL (reference sequence). The V gene end was trimmed by 2 bases and the J gene end by 9 bases; junction bases not matched to a gene: 8. The CDR3 has 14 residues. The CDR3 DNA follows: TGTGCCAGCAGCCAATCCGGGACTAGCCACATGCAGTACTTC. It specifies CASSQSGTSHMQYF.

A note on this clone: The sample contains more than one DNA sequence encoding this CDR3. The chain carries TRBV6-5 and TRBJ2-7; D is undetermined. Trimming pared 2 bases from V and 6 bases from J, leaving 5 bases between. Germline-derived CDR1 and CDR2 are MNHEY and SVGAGI. This CDR3 comprises 11 residues. The CDR3: CASSYGGEQYF. The DNA of the CDR3 is TGTGCCAGCAGTTACGGTGGCGAGCAGTACTTC.

This chain connects TRBV6-5 to TRBJ1-2; tentatively, D is TRBD1 (6 bases). V gave up 3 bases and J gave up 1 base, with 9 bases separating them. In germline, CDR1 is MNHEY, CDR2 SVGAGI. This CDR3 has 14 amino acids. The CDR3 sequence: CASSYTGINYGYTF. As DNA, the CDR3 is TGTGCCAGCAGTTATACAGGGATTAACTATGGCTACACCTTC.

This chain connects TRBV5-4 to TRBJ2-7; 13 nucleotides align to TRBD2. The CDR3 is 16 residues long. The germline gives CDR1 SGHNT, CDR2 YYREEE (reference sequence). V dropped 9 bases and J dropped 0; count of bases not matched to a gene: 9. Written as DNA, the CDR3 is TGTGCCACCAGACCCGGACTAGCGGGGGACTCCTACGAGCAGTACTTC. Protein product: CATRPGLAGDSYEQYF.

The rearrangement uses TRBV27 and TRBJ2-5; D gene unclear. The CDR3 length is 13 residues. Germline lookup yields CDR1 MNHEY and CDR2 SMNVEV (reference sequence). Trimming pared 3 bases from V and 1 base from J, leaving 6 bases between. The CDR3 sequence: CASSFRAQETQYF. CDR3 sequence (DNA): TGTGCCAGCAGTTTCCGGGCCCAAGAGACCCAGTACTTC.

This clone has only one observation. The chain links TRBV11-2 to TRBJ2-1, with 10 bases that match TRBD2. The germline V gene has CDR1 SGHAT and CDR2 FQNNGV. Unmatched junction bases numbered 1, after V lost 6 bases and J lost 5 bases. This CDR3 contains 13 residues. CDR3 loop: CASRGTSDNEQFF. The CDR3 DNA reads TGTGCCAGCAGAGGGACTAGCGACAATGAGCAGTTCTTC.

The J gene is TRBJ1-5, the V gene TRBV28; D perhaps matches TRBD1 (5 bases). V lost 8 bases to trimming and J lost 4 bases, with 12 bases between them. From germline, CDR1 is MDHEN and CDR2 SYDVKM. The CDR3 consists of 13 residues. As DNA, the CDR3 is TGTGCCAGCCTCGGGGGGGGGAATCAGCCCCAGCATTTT. It specifies CASLGGGNQPQHF.

This sequence joins TRBV18 and TRBJ2-7; D gene ambiguous. The CDR3 spans 13 residues. Between the trimmed V and J ends, which lost 2 bases and 7 bases, there was a span of 12 bases. CDR1 is KGHSH, CDR2 LQKENI, per germline. The CDR3 bases are TGTGCCAGCTCACCAGGCGGCAGAGAGGAGCAGTACTTC. Translated, it gives CASSPGGREEQYF.

The count of this clone is one. The J gene is TRBJ1-1, the V gene TRBV11-1; no firm D call. V lost 0 bases to trimming and J lost 5 bases, with 13 bases between them. The V gene's germline CDR1 is SGHAT and CDR2 FQDESV (reference sequence). CDR3 length: 15 amino acids. The DNA of the CDR3 is TGTGCCAGCAGCTTAGCACACCTTCTCCGGACTGAAGCTTTCTTT. Its translation is CASSLAHLLRTEAFF.

This rearrangement joins TRBV29-1 to TRBJ2-2, with D possibly matching TRBD1 (6 bases). CDR3 length: 15 residues. CDR1 is SQVTM and CDR2 is ANQGSEA in the germline V gene. V was cut by 1 base and J by 1 base, with 10 bases left in between. The CDR3 DNA reads TGCAGCGTTGAAGCCCCAGGGGAGAACACCGGGGAGCTGTTTTTT. Protein sequence: CSVEAPGENTGELFF.